Reported below is one T cell receptor beta chain. The antigen this receptor binds is unknown. Per-base qualities were not stored, and no clone one base away is much larger. The sample originates from a study of beta chain features in type 1 diabetes (dated by TCRdb to the late 2010s). Regarding the research as a whole: No differences in mean age, gender distribution, total cell number or subset yield were found between patients and healthy donors. Across all samples, 107,917,701 sorted cells were examined, and cell number per subset correlated strongly with RNA yield. The study compared the TCRB repertoires of sorted circulating CD4+ T cell subsets in recently diagnosed type 1 diabetes patients with those in matched healthy donors. Regulatory and stem cell-like memory subsets were obtained from only 8 patients and roughly 8 healthy donors, while naive and central memory subsets were obtained from all 28 donors. Study-wide findings and limitations: Because small numbers of individuals were included in the HLA sub-analyses, any influence of HLA type on TCRB rearrangement was left unresolved. A moderate but significant shortening of TCRB CDR3 length was observed in type 1 diabetes patients in all four CD4+ subsets. The naive, central memory and regulatory TCRB repertoires appeared to resemble one another more closely among patients than among healthy donors. Because cDNA was sequenced instead of genomic DNA, highly expressing activated cells could be over-represented, though the groups showed no difference in activation or CD3 levels. PCR may preferentially amplify shorter templates, but because patient and control samples were amplified and corrected together, any resulting skew would affect both groups equally. Patients with type 1 diabetes made fewer insertions and deleted more nucleotides at VDJ recombination sites, implying thymic rearrangement abnormalities.

V sheds 4 bases and J sheds 7 bases, leaving 20 bases between their ends. According to the germline V gene, CDR1 reads SGDLS and CDR2 reads YYNGEE. CDR3 length: 16 amino acids, cysteine to phenylalanine. Just CDR3 DNA is preserved here, 48 bases in frame from base 1. A single peripheral blood draw of around 120 mL on average was collected from each donor into heparinised tubes. A BD FACSAria II and a panel including CD45RO, CCR7, CD25, CD127, CD95 and CD27 were used to sort naive, central memory, regulatory and stem cell-like memory CD4+ T cells. Every sorted population had a purity above 95%. PBMCs were isolated immediately by Lymphoprep density gradient centrifugation and stained directly without culture. So that batch effects would be minimized, each experiment stained and sorted samples in pairs, pairing one healthy donor with one patient. The entire isolated RNA was reverse transcribed using the High Capacity cDNA Reverse Transcription Kit, and thus expressed TCRB transcripts were sequenced. Deep immunoSEQ sequencing was applied to naive, central memory and regulatory T cell samples, giving an average of about 3.8 million total reads per sample. After sorted cells were lysed in RLT buffer, RNA was extracted with DNase-treated RNeasy Micro or Mini kits, with the choice depending on cell number. To prevent cross-contamination, every cell subset was processed on its own, while patient and healthy donor samples were processed together. The immunoSEQ multiplex PCR was used to amplify TCRB sequences from cDNA, yielding 87-bp fragments that span the CDR3 region. Amplicons were sequenced on the Illumina HiSeq platform. Under the source paper's analysis protocol: PCR bias was computationally corrected using synthetic template baselines, reads within Hamming distance 2 were collapsed, and singletons that could not be merged were discarded. Reads were aligned to IMGT to assign V, D and J genes, CDR3 length, and insertions or deletions at six rearrangement sites. Clonotype counts were normalized to sorted cell number within each subset before computing true diversity and Gini coefficients with the tcR R package. The overlap coefficient, calculated on TCRB nucleotide sequences, was used to measure repertoire sharing. Out-of-frame TCRB sequences from naive cells were analyzed to stand in for the pre-selection repertoire. Held by TCRdb, this immuneACCESS table contains in-frame sequences only and omits some clones. Under half of the omission traces to an unresolved V gene where checked; the cause of the rest is unknown. The V and J calls and clone size come from that table; D and trimming were worked out from the DNA. The sample table contains approximately 600,000 clones; only one count was recorded for 9.5% to 15% of them. Together, the top ten hold roughly 0.12% of the sample.

The V and J segments used are TRBV9 and TRBJ2-2, and the D gene may be TRBD1, 5 bases matching. The clonotype was recovered from a young man with type 1 diabetes. Sequenced: naive CD4+ T cells from blood. What the cell subset or site label conveys for this sample: true naive CD4+ T cells. Read as DNA, the sequence is TGTGCCAGCAGCTCCCAGGGTAGGGTGTCTCTCGGGGAGCTGTTTTTT. Translation gives CASSSQGRVSLGELFF.